Listed below are T cell receptor beta chains from one sample, sequenced in a study of T cell responses to AZD1222 COVID-19 vaccine. This table comes from immunoSEQ multiplex PCR, and its TCRdb copy is limited to in-frame clones, with some not included. The table includes more than 95,000 clones, about four fifths detected once. The specimen was peripheral blood, collected on day 0 of AZD1222 vaccination. The origin of the receptors is an adult in good health. CDR3s include the opening cysteine and the closing phenylalanine or tryptophan. D genes are given only for firm matches. The size field is filled for only some rows; it gives once, few, many or a size class.

J: TRBJ1-1; D: .; size: .; V: TRBV19; CDR3: CASSLDIGLGNTEAFF; DNA: TGTGCCAGTAGTTTAGACATAGGGTTGGGGAACACTGAAGCTTTCTTT
J: TRBJ1-3; D: TRBD1; size: once; V: TRBV4-1; CDR3: CASSLHGQASSGNTIYF; DNA: TGCGCCAGCAGCCTCCACGGACAGGCGAGCTCTGGAAACACCATATATTTT
J: TRBJ1-3; D: TRBD1; size: .; V: TRBV6-5; CDR3: CASWTGFSGNTIYF; DNA: TGTGCCAGCTGGACAGGCTTCTCTGGAAACACCATATATTTT
J: TRBJ1-3; D: .; size: .; V: TRBV19; CDR3: CASTNRAGNTIYF; DNA: TGTGCCAGTACTAACAGGGCTGGAAACACCATATATTTT
J: TRBJ1-6; D: .; size: .; V: TRBV2; CDR3: CASSEQGDNSPLHF; DNA: TGTGCCAGCAGTGAACAGGGAGACAATTCACCCCTCCACTTT
J: TRBJ2-2; D: TRBD1; size: .; V: TRBV2; CDR3: CASSQGQGYTGELFF; DNA: TGTGCCAGCAGTCAGGGACAGGGGTACACCGGGGAGCTGTTTTTT
J: TRBJ2-7; D: .; size: once; V: TRBV27; CDR3: CASSSSPRMGLPYEQYF; DNA: TGTGCCAGCAGTTCCTCACCTAGGATGGGACTTCCCTACGAGCAGTACTTC
J: TRBJ2-3; D: .; size: .; V: TRBV19; CDR3: CASSRGTDTQYF; DNA: TGTGCCAGTAGTCGGGGCACAGATACGCAGTATTTT
J: TRBJ1-4; D: .; size: .; V: TRBV4-2; CDR3: CASSQLTGTTFGKLFF; DNA: TGTGCCAGCAGCCAACTTACCGGGACTACCTTCGGAAAACTGTTTTTT
J: TRBJ1-3; D: .; size: .; V: TRBV13; CDR3: CASRDDGNTIYF; DNA: TGTGCCAGCAGGGATGACGGAAACACCATATATTTT
J: TRBJ1-4; D: .; size: .; V: TRBV5-1; CDR3: CASSLGFGTVTNEKLFF; DNA: TGCGCCAGCAGCTTGGGGTTCGGTACAGTGACTAATGAAAAACTGTTTTTT